A single sample is the source of the 16 T cell receptor beta chains below, sequenced in a study of T cell changes during pregnancy in multiple sclerosis. Data came from immunoSEQ multiplex PCR; TCRdb stores just in-frame clones and leaves some out. The table has roughly 100,000 clones, roughly 92% seen once. Material: peripheral blood, obtained after pregnancy. These TCRs come from a female donor with multiple sclerosis, enrolled in a pregnancy study.

J is TRBJ1-1 and V is TRBV4-1; TRBD1 might be the D (6 bases). Germline assignment: CDR1 MGHRA and CDR2 YSYEKL. This CDR3 spans 15 amino acids. V was clipped by 2 bases and J by 6 bases, with 16 bases between them. The CDR3 is CASSQPDRPRSEAFF. The CDR3 nucleotides are TGCGCCAGCAGCCAACCGGACAGACCCCGATCTGAAGCTTTCTTT.

CDR3 DNA sequence: TGCGCCAGCAGCCTTGACCAGGTCTATGGCTACACCTTC. Protein: CASSLDQVYGYTF. The rearrangement links TRBV5-1 to TRBJ1-2; D unresolved. Per germline, CDR1 SGHRS and CDR2 YFSETQ. The CDR3 has 13 amino acids. V was cut by 4 bases and J by 4 bases, with 11 bases left in between.

In DNA, the CDR3 is TGTGCCAGTACCGCGGGTCGGGACAGCAACAATGAGCAGTTCTTC. The encoded protein is CASTAGRDSNNEQFF. The gene calls are TRBV19 and TRBJ2-1; 7 bases map to TRBD1. Trimming cost V 7 bases and J 5 bases; bases outside gene matches: 11. The germline V gene encodes CDR1 LNHDA and CDR2 SQIVND (reference sequence). The length of the CDR3 is 15 residues.

This rearrangement joins TRBV4-2 to TRBJ1-1; D gene unclear. The V end lost 0 bases, the J end lost 11 bases, and 16 bases lay between the germline ends. The CDR3 contains 14 residues. Germline V gene data show CDR1 as LGHNA and CDR2 as YNFKEQ. CDR3 nucleotides: TGTGCCAGCAGCCAAGAGGTGGCTGCCGCACCGGCTTTCTTT. Translated: CASSQEVAAAPAFF.

The rearrangement joins TRBV5-1 to TRBJ2-1; 9 nucleotides align to TRBD1. Germline values: CDR1 SGHRS, CDR2 YFSETQ. V gave up 4 bases and J gave up 9 bases; unmatched junction bases: 8. The CDR3 consists of 14 residues. CDR3 DNA: TGCGCCAGCAGCCTGGGACAGGGTTTGGTTGAGCAGTTCTTC. Encoded protein: CASSLGQGLVEQFF.

This clone was recorded only once. The gene calls are TRBV19 and TRBJ2-2; D unresolved. This CDR3 is built from 13 residues. Germline loops: CDR1 LNHDA, CDR2 SQIVND (reference sequence). V gave up 5 bases and J gave up 6 bases, with 10 bases separating them. CDR3 residues: CASSALVAGELFF. DNA of the CDR3: TGTGCCAGTAGTGCCTTAGTGGCCGGGGAGCTGTTTTTT. The full variable domain, with the rest looked up from reference TRBV19 and TRBJ2-2, is DGGITQSPKYLFRKEGQNVTLSCEQNLNHDAMYWYRQDPGQGLRLIYYSQIVNDFQKGDIAEGYSVSREKKESFPLTVTSAQKNPTAFYLCASSALVAGELFFGEGSRLTVL.

This sequence joins TRBV4-3 and TRBJ2-1; D possibly corresponds to TRBD2 (5 bases). Germline V gives CDR1 LGHNA, CDR2 YSLEER. Trimming removed 2 bases at V and 4 bases at J, with 12 bases between. The CDR3 runs to 15 residues. CDR3 bases: TGCGCCAGCAGCCAACGCGGGCGCTATTACAATGAGCAGTTCTTC. Amino acids: CASSQRGRYYNEQFF.

This rearrangement joins TRBV5-4 to TRBJ1-2; 12 bases map to TRBD1. With 4 bases clipped from V and 8 bases from J, the junction kept 15 bases outside the gene matches. Germline V gives CDR1 SGHNT, CDR2 YYREEE (reference sequence). This CDR3 region has 17 residues. CDR3 residues: CASSSVRGDRGRRGYTF. The CDR3 nucleotides read TGTGCCAGCAGCAGCGTTAGGGGGGACAGGGGGCGCCGGGGCTACACCTTC.

CDR3 protein: CSSCLAGDRTQYF. DNA of the CDR3: TGCAGCTCTTGTCTAGCGGGAGATAGGACGCAGTATTTT. The chain has TRBV29-1 and TRBJ2-3; 10 nucleotides line up with TRBD2. The CDR3 runs to 13 residues. Losses at the gene ends were 8 bases for V and 9 bases for J; bases not matched to a gene: 11. Germline values: CDR1 SQVTM, CDR2 ANQGSEA.

The CDR3: CASSSHITGTEDTQYF. The CDR3 coding sequence is TGTGCCAGCAGCTCCCATATAACAGGGACAGAAGATACGCAGTATTTT. V and J are TRBV7-2 and TRBJ2-3, with 7 bases fitting TRBD1. V shed 4 bases, J shed 5 bases, and the junction held 12 bases outside the gene matches. The CDR3 runs 16 residues. Germline values: CDR1 SGHTA, CDR2 FQGNSA. Together with reference TRBV7-2 and TRBJ2-3, the CDR3 gives the full variable domain: GAGVSQSPSNKVTEKGKDVELRCDPISGHTALYWYRQSLGQGLEFLIYFQGNSAPDKSGLPSDRFSAERTGGSVSTLTIQRTQQEDSAVYLCASSSHITGTEDTQYFGPGTRLTVL.

The J gene is TRBJ2-3, the V gene TRBV18; 10 bases agree with TRBD2. CDR1 and CDR2 from the germline V gene are KGHSH and LQKENI. Trimming removed 0 bases from V and 5 bases from J; junction bases left unmatched: 2. This CDR3 contains 15 residues. CDR3 sequence reads: CASSPPLAGVDTQYF. For the CDR3, the DNA is TGTGCCAGCTCACCACCCCTAGCGGGAGTAGATACGCAGTATTTT.

The chain uses TRBV7-3 and TRBJ1-1, with D perhaps TRBD1 (5 bases). The V and J ends lost 5 bases and 1 base respectively, with 11 bases between them. The CDR3 runs 14 residues. The germline V gene encodes CDR1 SGHTA and CDR2 FQGTGA. The CDR3 DNA sequence: TGTGCCAGCAGCATTGGGCAGGGGAACACTGAAGCTTTCTTT. Protein sequence: CASSIGQGNTEAFF.

This clone was seen a single time. This chain connects TRBV9 to TRBJ2-1, with 9 bases matching TRBD1. The V segment lost 0 bases and the J segment 3 bases; nucleotides outside the gene matches: 4. This CDR3 contains 16 residues. The germline CDR1 and CDR2 sequences are SGDLS and YYNGEE. CDR3 in DNA: TGTGCCAGCAGCGTAGCGTACAGGGGGCTCTACAATGAGCAGTTCTTC. Residues: CASSVAYRGLYNEQFF.

The chain has TRBV7-9 and TRBJ2-5; 7 bases align to TRBD1. The V gene end was trimmed by 3 bases and the J gene end by 2 bases; junction bases not matched to a gene: 0. The CDR3 runs to 13 residues. Per the germline V gene, CDR1 is SEHNR and CDR2 is FQNEAQ (reference sequence). The DNA of the CDR3 is TGTGCCAGCAGCTTGGGACAGCAAGAGACCCAGTACTTC. This sequence encodes CASSLGQQETQYF.

The chain links TRBV6-1 to TRBJ2-7, with TRBD1 matching over 8 bases. Per germline, CDR1 MNHNS and CDR2 SASEGT. The V gene end was trimmed by 1 base and the J gene end by 4 bases; junction bases not matched to a gene: 3. CDR3 size: 14 residues. CDR3 residues: CASSEGGQVYEQYF. Here the CDR3 DNA reads TGTGCCAGCAGTGAAGGGGGACAGGTTTACGAGCAGTACTTC.

The V call is TRBV7-2, the J call TRBJ2-3; 13 nucleotides agree with TRBD2. Germline V gene data show CDR1 as SGHTA and CDR2 as FQGNSA. This CDR3 spans 17 amino acids. The ends lost 0 bases at V and 6 bases at J; junction bases unmatched: 6. In DNA, the CDR3 is TGTGCCAGCAGCTTAGCCCGACTAGCGGGGGGACCGGATACGCAGTATTTT. Its translation is CASSLARLAGGPDTQYF.